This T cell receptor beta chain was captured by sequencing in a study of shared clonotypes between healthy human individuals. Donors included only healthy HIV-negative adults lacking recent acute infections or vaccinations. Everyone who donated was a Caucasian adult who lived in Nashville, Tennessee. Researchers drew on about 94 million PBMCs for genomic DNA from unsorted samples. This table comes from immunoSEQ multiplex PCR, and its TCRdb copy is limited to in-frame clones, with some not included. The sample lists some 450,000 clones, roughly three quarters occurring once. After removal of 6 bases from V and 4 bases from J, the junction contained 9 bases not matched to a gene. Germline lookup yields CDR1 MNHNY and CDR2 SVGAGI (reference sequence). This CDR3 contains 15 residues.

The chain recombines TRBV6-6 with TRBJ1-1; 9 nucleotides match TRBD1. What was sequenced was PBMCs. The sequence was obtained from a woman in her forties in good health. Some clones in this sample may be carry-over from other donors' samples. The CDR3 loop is CASSSDRGGSTEAFF. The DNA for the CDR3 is TGTGCCAGCAGCTCTGACAGGGGGGGAAGCACTGAAGCTTTCTTT.